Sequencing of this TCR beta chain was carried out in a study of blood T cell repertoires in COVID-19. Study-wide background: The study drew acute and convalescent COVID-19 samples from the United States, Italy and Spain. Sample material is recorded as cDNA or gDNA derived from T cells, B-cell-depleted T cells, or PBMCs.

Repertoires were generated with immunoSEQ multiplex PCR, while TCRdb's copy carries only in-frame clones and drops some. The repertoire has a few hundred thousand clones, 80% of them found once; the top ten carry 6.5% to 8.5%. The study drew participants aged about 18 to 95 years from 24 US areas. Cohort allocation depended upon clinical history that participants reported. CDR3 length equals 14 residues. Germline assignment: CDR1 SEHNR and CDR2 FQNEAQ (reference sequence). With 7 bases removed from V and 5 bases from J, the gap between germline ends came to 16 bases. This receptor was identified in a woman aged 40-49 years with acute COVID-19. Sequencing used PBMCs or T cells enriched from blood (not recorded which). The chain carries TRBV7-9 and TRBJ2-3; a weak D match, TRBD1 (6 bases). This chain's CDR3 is CASIPGDTGDTQYF. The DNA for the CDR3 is TGTGCCAGCATTCCTGGGGACACCGGAGATACGCAGTATTTT.